These 32 T cell receptor beta chains were all obtained from the same sample, sequenced in a study of T-cell reconstitution after alpha-beta-depleted transplantation in children. The authors prepared the TCRbeta library with unique molecular identifiers. TCRdb fed the PCR reads into MiXCR, producing one record per CDR3 protein. Found here are 200,000 to 250,000 distinct CDR3 sequences, about 12% of them singletons; the top ten hold 2.6%. Sequenced here: PBMCs from the stem cell graft donor, sampled from the stem cell graft. Source of these receptors: a human donor who donated a stem cell graft to a child with acute lymphoblastic leukemia.

In its sample, this clonotype was seen many times. The V gene is TRBV4-3, the J gene TRBJ2-4, with D unresolved. V lost 7 bases, J lost 5 bases, and 12 bases lay in between. The CDR3 is made up of 13 amino acids. Germline CDR1 LGHNA, CDR2 YSLEER. The CDR3 region has the DNA TGCGCCAGCATGGACGATGTAGAAAACATTCAGTACTTC. This sequence encodes CASMDDVENIQYF.

This clonotype occurred a few times. The CDR3 region has the DNA TGTGCCAGTAGTATAGGGGATAGCGGCTACAATGAGCAGTTCTTC. Protein product: CASSIGDSGYNEQFF. The J gene is TRBJ2-1, the V gene TRBV19, with D possibly TRBD2 on 6 matching bases. The CDR3 has 15 amino acids. V was pared by 1 base and J by 3 bases, with 10 bases between. Germline V CDR1 and CDR2: LNHDA, SQIVND (reference sequence).

This clonotype has a handful of counts. The rearrangement uses TRBV30 and TRBJ1-5; D not resolved. This CDR3 is 13 amino acids long. V was cut by 1 base and J by 0 bases, with 4 bases left in between. CDR1 and CDR2 from the germline V gene are GTSNPN and SVGIG (reference sequence). CDR3: CAWSAYSNQPQHF. For the CDR3, the DNA is TGTGCCTGGAGTGCATATAGCAATCAGCCCCAGCATTTT.

This clonotype was observed many times. The chain joins TRBV28 to TRBJ2-7, with D possibly TRBD1 on 6 matching bases. V lost 1 base and J lost 2, with 15 bases in between. This CDR3 region has 16 residues. Germline V gene sequence: CDR1 MDHEN, CDR2 SYDVKM. CDR3 loop: CASSLLYRAKTYEQYF. CDR3 sequence (DNA): TGTGCCAGCAGTTTATTATACAGGGCCAAGACCTACGAGCAGTACTTC.

There are many counts of this clonotype. The V call is TRBV14, the J call TRBJ1-3; no reliable D call. This CDR3 comprises 16 residues. Trimming took off 0 bases at V and 0 bases at J, with 9 bases between the two ends. CDR1 SGHDN and CDR2 FVKESK come from the germline V gene. CDR3 nucleotides: TGTGCCAGCAGCCAAGAAGCTCATTACTCTGGAAACACCATATATTTT. Translated, it gives CASSQEAHYSGNTIYF.

The rearrangement joins TRBV18 to TRBJ1-4; D is possibly TRBD1 (6 bases). From germline, CDR1 is KGHSH and CDR2 LQKENI. V lost 4 bases to trimming and J lost 9 bases, with 18 bases between them. This CDR3 region has 15 residues. The CDR3 DNA is TGTGCCAGCTCACTCCCCGGGACAATCTCTAAAAAACTGTTTTTT. Translated, it gives CASSLPGTISKKLFF.

This clonotype was seen many times. The rearrangement uses TRBV27 and TRBJ2-1; 10 bases map to TRBD2. V lost 5 bases and J lost 6; bases outside the gene matches: 10. CDR1 and CDR2 from the germline V gene are MNHEY and SMNVEV (reference sequence). This CDR3 contains 16 residues. Here the CDR3 DNA reads TGTGCCAGCAGTGTCCAATCCGGGACTAGCGCCAATGAGCAGTTCTTC. Translating gives CASSVQSGTSANEQFF.

At least ten counts were recorded for this clonotype. V is TRBV5-1 and J is TRBJ2-2; maybe TRBD1 (6 bases). Germline CDR1 reads SGHRS; CDR2 reads YFSETQ. The V end was cut by 1 base, the J end by 6 bases, with 19 bases between. This CDR3 is built from 17 residues. CDR3 sequence reads: CASSLQPAGAGAGELFF. The CDR3 coding sequence is TGCGCCAGCAGCTTGCAACCCGCAGGGGCCGGGGCCGGGGAGCTGTTTTTT.

This clonotype was counted ten times or more. This chain links TRBV9 with TRBJ2-7, with D maybe TRBD2 (5 bases). The CDR3 is 15 amino acids. Trimming removed 4 bases from V and 7 bases from J, with 21 bases in between. Germline V gives CDR1 SGDLS, CDR2 YYNGEE. CDR3 nucleotide sequence: TGTGCCAGCAGCACCTCCGGTAGCGCCCCGGGGGAGCAGTACTTC. Translating it yields CASSTSGSAPGEQYF.

This clonotype occurred many times. The gene calls are TRBV6-5 and TRBJ1-1; a possible D gene is TRBD1 (6 bases). CDR1 and CDR2 (germline): MNHEY, SVGAGI. CDR3 length equals 13 residues. Trimming took off 5 bases at V and 1 base at J, with 8 bases between the two ends. CDR3 loop: CASSRGQNTEAFF. The CDR3 DNA reads TGTGCCAGCAGTCGGGGGCAGAACACTGAAGCTTTCTTT.

This clonotype was seen repeatedly, ten times or more. V is TRBV27 and J is TRBJ1-4; D remains ambiguous. CDR1 is MNHEY, CDR2 SMNVEV, per germline (reference sequence). The CDR3 is 15 amino acids. The germline V and J ends were trimmed by 7 bases and 8 bases, with 20 bases remaining between them. DNA of the CDR3: TGTGCCAGCACATCCCCCCGGGATGCAGGAGAAAAACTGTTTTTT. This sequence encodes CASTSPRDAGEKLFF.

At least ten counts were recorded for this clonotype. The chain recombines TRBV20-1 with TRBJ2-2; 9 nucleotides match TRBD1. This CDR3 is 16 amino acids long. Looked up from germline, CDR1 is DFQATT and CDR2 is SNEGSKA (reference sequence). The junction had 8 bases not matched to a gene; V was cut back by 2 bases and J by 4 bases. CDR3 nucleotides: TGCAGTGCTAGAAAACCGGGACAGGGCGCCACCGGGGAGCTGTTTTTT. Protein sequence: CSARKPGQGATGELFF.

This clonotype has a count of ten or more. The chain combines TRBV20-1 with TRBJ1-1; a weak D match, TRBD1 (5 bases). Germline V gene data show CDR1 as DFQATT and CDR2 as SNEGSKA (reference sequence). The V gene lost 8 bases and the J gene lost 2 bases, with 12 bases spanning the gap. The CDR3 is 12 amino acids. The CDR3 spells CSYTRGNTEAFF. Written as DNA, the CDR3 is TGCAGTTATACTAGGGGCAACACTGAAGCTTTCTTT.

This clonotype has ten or more counts. The chain joins TRBV4-3 to TRBJ1-4, with D possibly matching TRBD1 (5 bases). V lost 0 bases and J lost 6, with 8 bases in between. The V gene's germline CDR1 is LGHNA and CDR2 YSLEER. There are 14 residues in the CDR3. The CDR3 nucleotides are TGCGCCAGCAGCCAAGATAGGGGATATGAAAAACTGTTTTTT. Translating it yields CASSQDRGYEKLFF.

As to this clonotype: With a much larger clone just one base away, this may be a read error. V usage is TRBV6-1 and J usage is TRBJ2-7; 12 bases align to TRBD2. The germline V gene encodes CDR1 MNHNS and CDR2 SASEGT. The V and J ends lost 11 bases and 4 bases, in that order; junction bases with no gene match: 9. This CDR3 contains 14 residues. CDR3 in amino acids: CAGPSGRAGYEQYF. The CDR3 DNA sequence: TGTGCCGGCCCTAGCGGGAGGGCCGGGTACGAGCAGTACTTC.

This clonotype was recorded at least ten times. The chain joins TRBV10-3 to TRBJ2-7; a possible D gene is TRBD1 (6 bases). Trimming shortened V by 6 bases and J by 7 bases, and 19 bases separated the two germline ends. Germline CDR1 is ENHRY and CDR2 is SYGVKD. This CDR3 is built from 14 residues. The CDR3 spells CAISTGHATLEQYF. DNA for the CDR3: TGTGCCATCAGCACGGGACACGCAACCCTAGAGCAGTACTTC.

This clonotype was observed at least ten times. The chain employs TRBV6-1 and TRBJ1-2; D unclear. The germline V and J ends were trimmed by 8 bases and 6 bases, with 22 bases remaining between them. Per germline, CDR1 MNHNS and CDR2 SASEGT. The CDR3 length is 15 residues. The CDR3 nucleotides are TGTGCCAGCCTCCCCAGATCGGGCTATGGCAATGGCTACACCTTC. Encoded protein: CASLPRSGYGNGYTF.

This clonotype was found many times. The chain couples TRBV10-3 to TRBJ2-7; D remains ambiguous. CDR1 and CDR2 (germline): ENHRY, SYGVKD. The CDR3 is 14 residues long. Trimming removed 0 bases from V and 4 bases from J, with 10 bases in between. The CDR3 region is CAISESSDGYEQYF. CDR3 coding DNA: TGTGCCATCAGTGAGTCGTCGGACGGGTACGAGCAGTACTTC.

This clonotype was seen repeatedly, ten times or more. The V call is TRBV12-3 or TRBV12-4, the J call TRBJ2-5, with 8 bases lining up with TRBD1. V shed 6 bases and J 3 bases; nucleotides not matched to a gene: 15. The CDR3 totals 17 residues. The DNA of the CDR3 is TGTGCCAGCAGCTCCAACCAGGGGGCACCGGAGAAAGAGACCCAGTACTTC. Protein: CASSSNQGAPEKETQYF.

As regards this clonotype: It may be a read error: a sequence one base away is much more abundant. The chain carries TRBV5-4 and TRBJ2-1; D is uncertain. Germline V gene lookup returns CDR1 SGHNT and CDR2 YYREEE (reference sequence). This CDR3 region has 11 residues. With 3 bases removed from V and 6 bases from J, the gap between germline ends came to 4 bases. The CDR3 DNA reads as TGTGCCAGCAGCTGGAGCAATGAGCAGTTCTTC. Amino acids: CASSWSNEQFF.

The table lists this clonotype with many counts. This chain uses TRBV14 with TRBJ2-5; D possibly corresponds to TRBD1 (6 bases). This CDR3 contains 18 residues. V lost 1 base, J lost 5 bases, and 23 bases lay in between. CDR1 and CDR2 (germline): SGHDN, FVKESK. The DNA for the CDR3 is TGTGCCAGCAGCCAAGTCGTTTACCGCGACAGGTCCTTCGAGACCCAGTACTTC. It translates to CASSQVVYRDRSFETQYF.

There are many counts of this clonotype. This chain joins TRBV7-2 and TRBJ2-7, with D uncertain. CDR1 is SGHTA and CDR2 is FQGNSA in the germline V gene. The CDR3 has 14 amino acids. V lost 4 bases, J lost 2 bases, and 12 bases lay in between. DNA for the CDR3: TGTGCCAGCAGCTGGGATTGGAGAGCCTACGAGCAGTACTTC. Amino acids: CASSWDWRAYEQYF.

CDR3: CASSLARLAGELFF. The CDR3 DNA reads as TGTGCCAGCAGCTTAGCAAGGCTCGCCGGGGAGCTGTTTTTT. This sequence joins TRBV7-2 and TRBJ2-2; D call uncertain. CDR3 size: 14 residues. The V gene's germline CDR1 is SGHTA and CDR2 FQGNSA. V was pared by 0 bases and J by 6 bases, with 8 bases between.

The chain links TRBV30 to TRBJ1-1; D might be TRBD1 (6 bases). The length of the CDR3 is 13 residues. V shed 4 bases and J shed 5 bases, with 14 bases lying between them. CDR1 and CDR2 (germline): GTSNPN, SVGIG (reference sequence). CDR3 DNA: TGTGCCTGGACCTTGAAGGGGGGGACTGAAGCTTTCTTT. Translating it yields CAWTLKGGTEAFF.

This clonotype was recorded many times. The chain employs TRBV5-1 and TRBJ2-2; D gene ambiguous. Trimming stripped 7 bases from V and 4 bases from J, with 14 bases between. Germline CDR1 and CDR2: SGHRS and YFSETQ. CDR3 length: 14 amino acids. CDR3 loop: CASVPGAGTGELFF. CDR3 nucleotides: TGCGCCAGCGTCCCAGGTGCAGGCACCGGGGAGCTGTTTTTT. The variable domain in full, completed from reference TRBV5-1 and TRBJ2-2, reads KAGVTQTPRYLIKTRGQQVTLSCSPISGHRSVSWYQQTPGQGLQFLFEYFSETQRNKGNFPGRFSGRQFSNSRSEMNVSTLELGDSALYLCASVPGAGTGELFFGEGSRLTVL.

As to this clonotype: Possible read error: a much larger clone is one base away. Here the CDR3 omits its conserved ending phenylalanine or tryptophan, so a read error is the likely source. The gene calls are TRBV27 and TRBJ2-5; no clear D gene. V lost 6 bases, J lost 5 bases, and 13 bases lay in between. CDR1 and CDR2 (germline): MNHEY, SMNVEV (reference sequence). The CDR3 runs 13 residues. This chain's CDR3 is CASSPGLDETQYL. In DNA form, the CDR3 reads TGTGCCAGCAGCCCGGGCCTCGACGAGACCCAGTACCTC.

This clonotype has just a few counts. This rearrangement joins TRBV6-2 or TRBV6-3 to TRBJ2-7; D is possibly TRBD1 (6 bases). Trimming removed 2 bases at V and 1 base at J, with 15 bases between. Germline assignment: CDR1 MNHEY and CDR2 SVGEGT. CDR3 length equals 16 residues. CDR3 sequence reads: CASSYDRPDTSYEQYF. The CDR3 DNA follows: TGTGCCAGCAGTTACGACAGGCCCGATACTTCCTACGAGCAGTACTTC.

This clonotype appeared many times. The chain joins TRBV5-1 to TRBJ2-3, with D possibly TRBD1 on 5 matching bases. V dropped 0 bases and J dropped 0 bases, with 11 bases sitting between them. Germline loops: CDR1 SGHRS, CDR2 YFSETQ. The CDR3 consists of 16 residues. The CDR3 here is CASSLGQGLSTDTQYF. The CDR3 DNA is TGCGCCAGCAGCTTGGGTCAGGGTCTGAGCACAGATACGCAGTATTTT. Using reference TRBV5-1 and TRBJ2-3 for the parts outside the CDR3, the full variable domain is KAGVTQTPRYLIKTRGQQVTLSCSPISGHRSVSWYQQTPGQGLQFLFEYFSETQRNKGNFPGRFSGRQFSNSRSEMNVSTLELGDSALYLCASSLGQGLSTDTQYFGPGTRLTVL.

This clonotype was detected many times. The chain is built from TRBV20-1 and TRBJ1-1; D gene unclear. This CDR3 region has 14 residues. V lost 1 base and J lost 0, with 9 bases in between. CDR1 is DFQATT and CDR2 is SNEGSKA in the germline V gene (reference sequence). In DNA, the CDR3 is TGCAGTGCTAGAGTTAACTTCATGAACACTGAAGCTTTCTTT. This codes for CSARVNFMNTEAFF.

This clonotype was detected many times. The rearrangement joins TRBV5-1 to TRBJ2-7, with D possibly being TRBD1 (5 bases). The V end lost 0 bases, the J end lost 0 bases, and 10 bases lay between the germline ends. Germline V CDR1 and CDR2: SGHRS, YFSETQ. This CDR3 has 15 residues. The CDR3 loop is CASSLATGSSYEQYF. The CDR3 DNA is TGCGCCAGCAGCTTGGCCACAGGAAGCTCCTACGAGCAGTACTTC.

This clonotype was counted ten times or more. V usage is TRBV6-2 or TRBV6-3 and J usage is TRBJ2-1, with a weak D call TRBD2 (6 bases). The CDR3 is 16 amino acids. Germline V gives CDR1 MNHEY, CDR2 SVGEGT. Trimming removed 2 bases at V and 0 bases at J, with 11 bases between. The CDR3 DNA is TGTGCCAGCAGTTACCCGGCGGGGAACTCCTACAATGAGCAGTTCTTC. Amino acids: CASSYPAGNSYNEQFF.

At least ten counts were recorded for this clonotype. The chain employs TRBV7-2 and TRBJ1-1; D may be TRBD1 (6 bases). Germline-derived CDR1 and CDR2 are SGHTA and FQGNSA. V was pared by 1 base and J by 0 bases, with 9 bases between. This CDR3 has 15 amino acids. The CDR3 nucleotides read TGTGCCAGCAGCTTAGGAGGGGGGATGAACACTGAAGCTTTCTTT. Its protein is CASSLGGGMNTEAFF.